The next 32 T cell receptor beta chains were all read from a single sample in a study of blood T cell repertoires in COVID-19. Using immunoSEQ multiplex PCR, the repertoire was profiled, and TCRdb retains in-frame clones only, with some absent. Of 60,000 to 75,000 clones listed, about 91% were seen once; the top ten hold 7.3%. Sequenced sample: peripheral blood. The receptors come from a man aged 35 to 55 with COVID-19, enrolled during active disease.

The gene calls are TRBV6-5 and TRBJ2-3, with 7 positions matching TRBD1. The V and J ends lost 6 bases and 2 bases, in that order; junction bases with no gene match: 8. Germline lookup yields CDR1 MNHEY and CDR2 SVGAGI. The CDR3 length is 15 residues. The CDR3 nucleotides read TGTGCCAGCAGACCCGGGACAGTCATCACAGATACGCAGTATTTT. Translated: CASRPGTVITDTQYF.

J is TRBJ1-4 and V is TRBV2, with a weak D call TRBD1 (5 bases). Looked up from germline, CDR1 is SNHLY and CDR2 is FYNNEI. The CDR3 is 16 residues long. The V and J ends lost 3 bases and 7 bases respectively, with 18 bases between them. CDR3 sequence (DNA): TGTGCCAGCAGTGAGGTCCCAGGGAATTTAGGTGAAAAACTGTTTTTT. This codes for CASSEVPGNLGEKLFF.

The genes are TRBV6-5 and TRBJ1-5, with TRBD1 identical over 7 bases. The V gene's germline CDR1 is MNHEY and CDR2 SVGAGI. V dropped 6 bases and J dropped 5; count of bases not matched to a gene: 7. CDR3 size: 14 residues. The CDR3 DNA reads TGTGCCAGCAGCGCCGACAGGGCGTATCAGCCCCAGCATTTT. This encodes CASSADRAYQPQHF.

This rearrangement joins TRBV5-1 to TRBJ1-2, with D maybe TRBD1 (5 bases). In germline, CDR1 is SGHRS, CDR2 YFSETQ. This CDR3 has 14 amino acids. V lost 0 bases to trimming and J lost 2 bases, with 8 bases between them. The CDR3 reads CASSLAGSNYGYTF. DNA for the CDR3: TGCGCCAGCAGCTTGGCAGGGTCCAACTATGGCTACACCTTC.

The chain recombines TRBV19 with TRBJ2-1; TRBD1 agrees at 8 bases. The CDR3 loop spans 17 amino acids. The V gene's germline CDR1 is LNHDA and CDR2 SQIVND (reference sequence). The J segment lost 0 bases and the V segment lost 0 bases, leaving 4 bases of the junction unmatched. CDR3 nucleotides: TGTGCCAGTAGTATAGATCTGGGGACAGGCTCCTACAATGAGCAGTTCTTC. Translated, it gives CASSIDLGTGSYNEQFF.

This chain joins TRBV10-2 and TRBJ2-3; D is perhaps TRBD1 (6 bases). The CDR3 loop spans 13 amino acids. CDR1 WSHSY and CDR2 SAAADI come from the germline V gene. Trimming stripped 7 bases from V and 3 bases from J, with 11 bases between. The CDR3 sequence: CASIQGLTDTQYF. The CDR3 coding sequence is TGCGCCAGCATACAGGGTCTTACAGATACGCAGTATTTT.

The chain links TRBV28 to TRBJ2-7, with D possibly being TRBD2 (5 bases). Trimming shortened V by 7 bases and J by 3 bases, and 10 bases separated the two germline ends. The CDR3 is 12 residues long. Germline CDR1 reads MDHEN; CDR2 reads SYDVKM. Here the CDR3 DNA reads TGTGCCAGCACCACCGGGGACTACGAGCAGTACTTC. It yields the protein CASTTGDYEQYF.

V and J are TRBV19 and TRBJ1-1; 10 bases are a match to TRBD1. V dropped 6 bases and J dropped 3; count of bases not matched to a gene: 10. Germline values: CDR1 LNHDA, CDR2 SQIVND (reference sequence). The CDR3 is 16 residues long. In DNA form, the CDR3 reads TGTGCCAGTAGACGGGACAGGGGTTTGATGGACACTGAAGCTTTCTTT. Translating gives CASRRDRGLMDTEAFF.

The CDR3 sequence: CASQGGNTEAFF. The CDR3 DNA sequence: TGCGCCAGCCAGGGGGGCAACACTGAAGCTTTCTTT. The chain has TRBV10-1 and TRBJ1-1, with 7 positions matching TRBD1. CDR1 and CDR2 (germline): WNHNN, SYGVQD (reference sequence). The CDR3 runs to 12 residues. J gave up 2 bases and V 8 bases, and 2 bases lay outside the gene matches.

The CDR3 coding sequence is TGTGCCAGCAGCCGACTAGCGGGGGACACCACAGATACGCAGTATTTT. This gives the protein CASSRLAGDTTDTQYF. This chain links TRBV3-1 (or the pseudogene TRBV3-2) with TRBJ2-3, with 12 bases fitting TRBD2. Losses at the gene ends were 4 bases for V and 2 bases for J; bases not matched to a gene: 4. The length of the CDR3 is 16 residues. Germline CDR1 LGHDT, CDR2 YNNKEL (reference sequence).

This clone appeared once. The V call is TRBV10-2, the J call TRBJ1-5; D remains unclear. The germline gives CDR1 WSHSY, CDR2 SAAADI. The CDR3 covers 14 residues. Trimming left V 3 bases short and J 8 bases short, with 14 bases between. The CDR3 coding sequence is TGCGCCAGCAGTGACGGTAGCGGGTTGGAGCCCCAGCATTTT. Its translation: CASSDGSGLEPQHF.

This clone was observed a few times. The chain recombines TRBV5-1 with TRBJ1-3; 7 nucleotides line up with TRBD1. Trimming removed 4 bases from V and 0 bases from J; junction bases left unmatched: 4. CDR1 and CDR2 from the germline V gene are SGHRS and YFSETQ. The CDR3 consists of 15 residues. The CDR3, as DNA: TGCGCCAGCAGCAGTACAGGGGCCTCTGGAAACACCATATATTTT. Its protein product is CASSSTGASGNTIYF.

This rearrangement joins TRBV11-1 to TRBJ2-5, with a possible D match to TRBD1 (5 bases). V shed 5 bases and J shed 2 bases, with 15 bases lying between them. The CDR3 covers 15 residues. Germline V lookup: CDR1 SGHAT, CDR2 FQDESV (reference sequence). CDR3 protein: CASSPFTRGQETQYF. CDR3 sequence (DNA): TGTGCCAGCAGCCCGTTTACAAGGGGTCAAGAGACCCAGTACTTC.

The chain uses TRBV30 and TRBJ1-2, with D maybe TRBD1 (5 bases). The V end was cut by 2 bases, the J end by 8 bases, with 12 bases between. Germline CDR1 reads GTSNPN; CDR2 reads SVGIG (reference sequence). There are 12 residues in the CDR3. The CDR3 loop reads CAWSRQSGGYTF. Here the CDR3 DNA reads TGTGCCTGGAGTAGACAGTCAGGGGGCTACACCTTC.

The chain employs TRBV4-2 and TRBJ1-6; 7 nucleotides match TRBD1. Germline trimming cut 2 bases from V and 10 bases from J; bases unmatched to any gene: 2. Germline assignment: CDR1 LGHNA and CDR2 YNFKEQ. This CDR3 region has 13 residues. The CDR3 bases are TGTGCCAGCAGCCAAACCAGGGGGTCACCCCTCCACTTT. As protein: CASSQTRGSPLHF.

J is TRBJ1-4 and V is TRBV27, with 7 nucleotides matching TRBD1. The trim removed 5 bases at V and 3 bases at J, leaving 3 bases unmatched. This CDR3 contains 14 residues. CDR1 MNHEY and CDR2 SMNVEV come from the germline V gene (reference sequence). For the CDR3, the DNA is TGTGCCAGCAGTCCAGGGGGAGCTAATGAAAAACTGTTTTTT. This translates into CASSPGGANEKLFF.

This clone was seen a handful of times. The chain couples TRBV6-5 to TRBJ1-2; 9 nucleotides line up with TRBD1. Per germline, CDR1 MNHEY and CDR2 SVGAGI. Trimming removed 5 bases from V and 3 bases from J; junction bases left unmatched: 7. The CDR3 consists of 15 residues. The CDR3 region is CASSTTGGLHYGYTF. The CDR3 DNA is TGTGCCAGCAGTACTACAGGGGGCCTTCACTATGGCTACACCTTC.

The chain employs TRBV27 and TRBJ1-6, with D perhaps TRBD1 (5 bases). Between the trimmed V and J ends, which lost 6 bases and 2 bases, there was a span of 14 bases. The CDR3 loop spans 16 amino acids. CDR1 and CDR2 from the germline V gene are MNHEY and SMNVEV (reference sequence). CDR3 sequence: CASRIRAGAYNSPLHF. The DNA for the CDR3 is TGTGCCAGCAGGATTCGTGCGGGGGCCTATAATTCACCCCTCCACTTT.

This chain joins TRBV10-1 and TRBJ1-1; weak D call: TRBD1 (5 bases). V was clipped by 5 bases and J by 1 base, with 8 bases between them. The CDR3 sequence is 13 residues long. Germline V gene sequence: CDR1 WNHNN, CDR2 SYGVQD (reference sequence). DNA of the CDR3: TGCGCCAGCAGTACTACAGGGAACACTGAAGCTTTCTTT. Protein sequence: CASSTTGNTEAFF.

The chain uses TRBV5-1 and TRBJ1-2; 8 bases are shared with TRBD1. V was clipped by 2 bases and J by 7 bases; unmatched bases: 7. This CDR3 has 14 residues. CDR1 SGHRS and CDR2 YFSETQ come from the germline V gene. This chain's CDR3 is CASSFGAGGVGYTF. The CDR3 DNA sequence: TGCGCCAGCAGCTTTGGAGCAGGGGGCGTTGGCTACACCTTC.

The chain joins TRBV11-3 to TRBJ2-7; D is possibly TRBD1 (6 bases). The V gene lost 1 base and the J gene lost 4 bases, with 8 bases spanning the gap. This CDR3 region has 13 residues. Germline lookup yields CDR1 SGHNT and CDR2 YENEEA. The CDR3 DNA reads TGTGCCAGCAGCTTAGGGACAGAGTACGAGCAGTACTTC. This translates into CASSLGTEYEQYF.

V is TRBV19 and J is TRBJ1-6, with D perhaps TRBD1 (6 bases). The length of the CDR3 is 15 residues. CDR1 and CDR2 (germline): LNHDA, SQIVND (reference sequence). Trimming left V 9 bases short and J 6 bases short, with 18 bases between. CDR3 in amino acids: CASRTVRVFNSPLHF. The CDR3 DNA sequence: TGTGCCAGCAGGACAGTCCGCGTATTTAATTCACCCCTCCACTTT.

V is TRBV27 and J is TRBJ1-3, with D possibly matching TRBD1 (6 bases). V was shortened by 4 bases and J by 2 bases, with 9 bases between the two germline ends. CDR3 length equals 14 residues. CDR1 and CDR2 from the germline V gene are MNHEY and SMNVEV (reference sequence). CDR3 bases: TGTGCCAGCAGTTCCCCAGGGGCTGGAAACACCATATATTTT. Translation: CASSSPGAGNTIYF.

The chain employs TRBV6-4 and TRBJ1-1; 7 nucleotides line up with TRBD1. From germline, CDR1 is MRHNA and CDR2 SNTAGT. CDR3 length: 13 amino acids. The V segment lost 2 bases and the J segment 5 bases; nucleotides outside the gene matches: 2. CDR3 DNA: TGTGCCAGCAGTGACCAACAGGGGACTGAAGCTTTCTTT. Amino acids: CASSDQQGTEAFF.

This chain joins TRBV3-1 (or the pseudogene TRBV3-2) and TRBJ2-5, with 12 bases fitting TRBD2. CDR1 is LGHDT, CDR2 YNNKEL, per germline (reference sequence). V lost 1 base to trimming and J lost 1 base; unmatched junction nucleotides: 1. The CDR3 has 16 amino acids. CDR3 DNA sequence: TGTGCCAGCAGCCAAGGGGGACTAGCGGGCCAAGAGACCCAGTACTTC. Its translation is CASSQGGLAGQETQYF.

The chain employs TRBV10-3 and TRBJ2-5, with 13 bases that match TRBD2. The CDR3 runs to 18 residues. Germline V gene lookup returns CDR1 ENHRY and CDR2 SYGVKD. V lost 2 bases to trimming and J lost 4 bases; unmatched junction nucleotides: 10. The CDR3 DNA reads TGTGCCATCAGTGAGGGACTAGCGGGGGACCTCCGGAGAGAGACCCAGTACTTC. Translating gives CAISEGLAGDLRRETQYF.

V usage is TRBV12-3 or TRBV12-4 and J usage is TRBJ2-2, with D possibly being TRBD2 (6 bases). The CDR3 totals 13 residues. CDR3 amino acids: CASGGVPTGELFF. CDR3 coding DNA: TGTGCGTCGGGCGGGGTGCCCACCGGGGAGCTGTTTTTT.

V and J are TRBV3-1 (or the pseudogene TRBV3-2) and TRBJ1-2, with 12 bases fitting TRBD1. The germline V gene has CDR1 LGHDT and CDR2 YNNKEL (reference sequence). CDR3 length equals 14 residues. Trimming removed 4 bases from V and 7 bases from J; junction bases left unmatched: 4. The CDR3 DNA reads TGTGCCAGCAGCCTGGGACAGGGGGCTGGTGGCTACACCTTC. It is translated as CASSLGQGAGGYTF.

The chain is built from TRBV19 and TRBJ1-5; TRBD1 matches 7 bases. CDR3 size: 14 residues. The ends lost 6 bases at V and 5 bases at J; junction bases unmatched: 7. CDR1 is LNHDA, CDR2 SQIVND, per germline (reference sequence). The CDR3 coding sequence is TGTGCCAGTAGAGTAGGGGGCTCTTATCAGCCCCAGCATTTT. It specifies CASRVGGSYQPQHF.

This clone occurred a few times. The chain uses TRBV6-5 and TRBJ2-3; TRBD2 matches 14 bases. J lost 13 bases, V lost 6 bases, and 12 bases had no gene match. Germline V gives CDR1 MNHEY, CDR2 SVGAGI. The CDR3 length is 15 residues. CDR3 amino acids: CASRSTSGGAGVEYF. The CDR3 bases are TGTGCCAGCAGATCGACTAGCGGGGGGGCAGGTGTCGAGTATTTT.

The V and J genes are TRBV7-9 and TRBJ1-4, with 7 bases aligning to TRBD1. The CDR3 is 16 residues long. Germline-derived CDR1 and CDR2 are SEHNR and FQNEAQ (reference sequence). V trimming: 4 bases; J trimming: 2 bases; junction bases outside the gene matches: 7. CDR3 amino acids: CASSSPRRGTNEKLFF. Written as DNA, the CDR3 is TGTGCCAGCAGCTCTCCCCGCAGGGGGACTAATGAAAAACTGTTTTTT.

This clone was detected a few times. The V and J genes are TRBV2 and TRBJ2-7; 10 bases line up with TRBD2. The CDR3 totals 17 residues. Germline lookup yields CDR1 SNHLY and CDR2 FYNNEI. The junction had 13 bases not matched to a gene; V was cut back by 5 bases and J by 3 bases. This CDR3 reads CASSPQAGGPPFYEQYF. DNA for the CDR3: TGTGCCAGCAGTCCTCAAGCGGGGGGGCCTCCCTTCTACGAGCAGTACTTC. The full variable domain, rest sourced from reference TRBV2 and TRBJ2-7, is EPEVTQTPSHQVTQMGQEVILRCVPISNHLYFYWYRQILGQKVEFLVSFYNNEISEKSEIFDDQFSVERPDGSNFTLKIRSTKLEDSAMYFCASSPQAGGPPFYEQYFGPGTRLTVT.